This T cell receptor beta chain originates from a study of blood T cell repertoires in COVID-19. Overall study context: The United States, Italy and Spain were the sources of the acute and convalescent COVID-19 samples.

The Seattle patients joined while their infection was active and were tracked longitudinally afterward. CDR1 is MNHEY and CDR2 is SVGAGI in the germline V gene. Unmatched junction bases numbered 4, after V lost 0 bases and J lost 6 bases. The CDR3 is 16 amino acids. Original processing methods: Reference gene primers were amplified, and this amplification served to estimate nucleated cell counts. Assay used: immunoSEQ multiplex PCR; TCRdb lists only in-frame clones, some missing. The DNA gave D and trimming, while V, J and clone size come from that table. The table records 95,000 to 150,000 clones, around 85% of them present only once.

J is TRBJ2-3 and V is TRBV6-5, with TRBD2 identical over 12 bases. The origin of this receptor is a woman of 80 years or more with COVID-19, enrolled during active disease. The sample taken for sequencing was peripheral blood. The CDR3 bases are TGTGCCAGCAGTTACTCGAAGACTAGCGGGAGTGATACGCAGTATTTT. Translation gives CASSYSKTSGSDTQYF.